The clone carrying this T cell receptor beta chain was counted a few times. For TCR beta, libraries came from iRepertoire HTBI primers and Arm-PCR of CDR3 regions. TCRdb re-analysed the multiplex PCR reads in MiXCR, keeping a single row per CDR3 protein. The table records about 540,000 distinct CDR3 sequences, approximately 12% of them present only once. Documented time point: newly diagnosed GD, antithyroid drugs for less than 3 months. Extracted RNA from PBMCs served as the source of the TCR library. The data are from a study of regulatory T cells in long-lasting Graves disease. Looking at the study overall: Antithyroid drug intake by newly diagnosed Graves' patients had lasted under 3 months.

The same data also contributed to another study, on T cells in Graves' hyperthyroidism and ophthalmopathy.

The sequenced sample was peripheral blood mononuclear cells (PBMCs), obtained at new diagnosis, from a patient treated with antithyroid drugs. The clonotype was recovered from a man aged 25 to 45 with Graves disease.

The CDR3 reads CATSPPLSTDTQYF. The CDR3 DNA follows: TGTGCCACCAGTCCCCCCCTCAGCACAGATACGCAGTATTTT. The genes are TRBV24-1 and TRBJ2-3; D remains ambiguous. Trimming took 6 bases from V and 0 from J, leaving 9 bases between them. The germline gives CDR1 KGHDR, CDR2 SFDVKD. This CDR3 comprises 14 residues.